The TCR beta chain described here comes from a study of beta chain features in type 1 diabetes. Remarks on this clone: Its antigen is currently unknown.

The CDR3 is made up of 12 amino acids. Germline CDR1 MNHNS, CDR2 SASEGT. V lost 6 bases to trimming and J lost 6 bases, with 12 bases between them. Study results and caveats: TCRB CDR3 length was moderately but significantly reduced in all four CD4+ subsets of Type 1 diabetes patients. HLA effects on TCRB rearrangement stayed unresolved here.

As every portion of the isolated RNA was reverse transcribed, the sequencing read expressed TCRB transcripts. The method was immunoSEQ multiplex PCR; TCRdb's version includes in-frame clones alone and lacks a portion of them. Among about 52,000 clones listed, under 55% were seen once. The V gene is TRBV6-1, the J gene TRBJ2-7, with D uncertain. Sequencing used Tregs from blood. The clonotype originates from a man between 25 and 39 years old with type 1 diabetes. The CDR3 coding sequence is TGTGCCAGCAGCGTCGACATGGGCGAGCAGTACTTC. Amino acid sequence: CASSVDMGEQYF.